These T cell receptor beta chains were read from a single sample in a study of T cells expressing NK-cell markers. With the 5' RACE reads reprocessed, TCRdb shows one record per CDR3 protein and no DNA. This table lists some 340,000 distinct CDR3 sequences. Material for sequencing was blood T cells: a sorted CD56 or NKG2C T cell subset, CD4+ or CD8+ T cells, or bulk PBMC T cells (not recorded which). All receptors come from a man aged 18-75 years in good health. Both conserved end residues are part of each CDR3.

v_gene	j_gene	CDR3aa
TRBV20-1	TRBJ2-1	CSASGGSSYNEQFF
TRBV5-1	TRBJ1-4	CASSPGQSNEKLFF
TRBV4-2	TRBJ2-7	CASSQGVAGVYEWQYF
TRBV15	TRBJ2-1	CATSKAGRLQGNEQFF
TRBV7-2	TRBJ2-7	CASSSMGRLYEQYF
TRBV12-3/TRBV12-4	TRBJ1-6	CASSFPGQGAHSPLHF
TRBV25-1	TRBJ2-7	CASTPPFTYEQYF
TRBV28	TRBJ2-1	CASSFTPPQGPGYEQFF
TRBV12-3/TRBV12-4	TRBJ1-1	CASSHPGLGTEAFF
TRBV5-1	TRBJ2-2	CASSLGITAALAGELFF
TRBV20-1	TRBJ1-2	CSARDGTGDYGYTF
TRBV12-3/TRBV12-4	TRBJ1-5	CASTGGTGNQPQHF
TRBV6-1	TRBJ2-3	CASRAWDRGKDTQYF
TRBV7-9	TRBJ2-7	CASSSSDIVYGQYF
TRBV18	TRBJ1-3	CATLQGIAGNTIYF